Reported below is one T cell receptor (beta chain). Its antigen is still unknown. With 60 Vbeta and 13 Jbeta primers, the PCR was carried out. Here immunoSEQ multiplex PCR was the method, and the copy in TCRdb shows in-frame clones only, minus some. The sample has over 150,000 clones, 82% seen once. This entry is derived from a study of cytomegalovirus exposure and HLA in healthy donors. Study-level information: From approximately 170 million T cells, an earlier analysis saw approximately 110 million unique TCR beta sequences.

Broader study findings: The majority of TCR sequences were rare, yet some public TCRs appeared in many donors.

Material: PBMCs. The receptor comes from a boy between 2 and 10 years old in good health and CMV-seronegative.

CDR3: CASSLTSGGSQETQYF. CDR3 bases: TGTGCCAGCAGCTTGACTAGCGGGGGGTCCCAAGAGACCCAGTACTTC. The chain recombines TRBV5-5 with TRBJ2-5; 12 bases align to TRBD2. V dropped 1 base and J dropped 1; count of bases not matched to a gene: 2. The CDR3 totals 16 residues. Germline loops: CDR1 SGHKS, CDR2 YYEKEE (reference sequence).